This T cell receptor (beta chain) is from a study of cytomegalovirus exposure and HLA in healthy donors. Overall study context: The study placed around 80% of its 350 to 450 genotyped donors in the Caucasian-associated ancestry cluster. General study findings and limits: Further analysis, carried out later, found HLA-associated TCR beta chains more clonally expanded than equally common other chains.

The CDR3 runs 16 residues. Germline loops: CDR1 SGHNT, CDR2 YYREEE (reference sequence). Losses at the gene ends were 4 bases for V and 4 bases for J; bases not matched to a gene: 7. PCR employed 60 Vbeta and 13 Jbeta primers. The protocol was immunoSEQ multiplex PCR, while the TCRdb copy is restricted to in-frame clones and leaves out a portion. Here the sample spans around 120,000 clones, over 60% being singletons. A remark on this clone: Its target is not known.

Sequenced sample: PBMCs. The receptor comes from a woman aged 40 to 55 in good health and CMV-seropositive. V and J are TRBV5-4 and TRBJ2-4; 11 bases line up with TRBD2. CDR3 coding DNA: TGTGCCAGCAGCACTGCTAGCGGGGGGTATAAAAACATTCAGTACTTC. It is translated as CASSTASGGYKNIQYF.